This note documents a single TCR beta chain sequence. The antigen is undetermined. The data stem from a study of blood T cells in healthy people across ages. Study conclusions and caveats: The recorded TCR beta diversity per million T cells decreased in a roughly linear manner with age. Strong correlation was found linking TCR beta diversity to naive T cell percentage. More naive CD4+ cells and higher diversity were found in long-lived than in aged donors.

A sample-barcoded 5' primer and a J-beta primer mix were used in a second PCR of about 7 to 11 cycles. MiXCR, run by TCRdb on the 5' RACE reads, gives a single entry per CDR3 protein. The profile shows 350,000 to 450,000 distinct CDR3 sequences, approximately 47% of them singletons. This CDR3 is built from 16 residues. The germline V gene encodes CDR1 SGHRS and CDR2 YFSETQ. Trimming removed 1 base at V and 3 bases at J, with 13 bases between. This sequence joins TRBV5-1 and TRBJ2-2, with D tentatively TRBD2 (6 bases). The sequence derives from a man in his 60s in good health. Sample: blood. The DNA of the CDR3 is TGCGCCAGCAGCTTGACTAGCTCATACGACACCGGGGAGCTGTTTTTT. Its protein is CASSLTSSYDTGELFF.